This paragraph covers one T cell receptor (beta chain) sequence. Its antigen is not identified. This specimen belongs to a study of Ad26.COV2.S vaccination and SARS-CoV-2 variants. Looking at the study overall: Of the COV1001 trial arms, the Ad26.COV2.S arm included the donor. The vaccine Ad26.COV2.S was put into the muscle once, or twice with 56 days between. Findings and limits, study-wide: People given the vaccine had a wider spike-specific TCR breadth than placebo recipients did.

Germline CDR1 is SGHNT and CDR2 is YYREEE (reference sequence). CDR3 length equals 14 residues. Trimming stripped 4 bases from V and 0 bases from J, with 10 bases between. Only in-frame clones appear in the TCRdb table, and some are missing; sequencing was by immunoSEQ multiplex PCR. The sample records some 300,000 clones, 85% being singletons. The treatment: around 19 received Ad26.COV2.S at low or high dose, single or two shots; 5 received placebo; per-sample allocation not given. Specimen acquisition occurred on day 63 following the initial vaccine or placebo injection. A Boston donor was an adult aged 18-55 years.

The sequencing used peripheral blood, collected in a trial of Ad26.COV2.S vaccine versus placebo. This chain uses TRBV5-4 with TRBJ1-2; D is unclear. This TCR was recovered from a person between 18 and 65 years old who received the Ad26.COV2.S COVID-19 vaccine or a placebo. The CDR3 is CASSIPGPNYGYTF. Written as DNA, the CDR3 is TGTGCCAGCAGCATTCCGGGTCCTAACTATGGCTACACCTTC. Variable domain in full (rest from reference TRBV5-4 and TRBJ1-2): ETGVTQSPTHLIKTRGQQVTLRCSSQSGHNTVSWYQQALGQGPQFIFQYYREEENGRGNFPPRFSGLQFPNYSSELNVNALELDDSALYLCASSIPGPNYGYTFGSGTRLTVV.